Below, one T cell receptor (beta chain) is given with its context. These data are taken from a study of blood T cell repertoires in COVID-19. In the study overall: The study drew acute and convalescent COVID-19 samples from the United States, Italy and Spain. PBMCs, B-cell-depleted T cells, or T cells provided the cDNA or gDNA that made up the material.

Source study methods: Reference gene primer amplification gave estimated nucleated cell counts. Some clones are missing from TCRdb's copy, which holds only in-frame ones; the method was immunoSEQ multiplex PCR. Clone size and V and J calls were adopted from that table, with D and trimming inferred from the DNA. Of some 79,000 clones listed, more than 85% were seen once; the top ten hold 11% to 15%. The germline V gene has CDR1 KGHDR and CDR2 SFDVKD. With 5 bases clipped from V and 2 bases from J, the junction kept 15 bases outside the gene matches. This CDR3 has 19 amino acids. The chain employs TRBV24-1 and TRBJ1-5; 9 bases are a match to TRBD1. This clonotype was sampled from a man between 65 and 85 years old with active or convalescent COVID-19. What was sequenced was peripheral blood. Written as DNA, the CDR3 is TGTGCCACCAGTGGCTCGGACAGGGGAGGGGTGATGGGCAATCAGCCCCAGCATTTT. Protein: CATSGSDRGGVMGNQPQHF.